The rows below give T cell receptor beta chains drawn from one sample of a study of cytomegalovirus exposure and HLA in healthy donors. Produced via immunoSEQ multiplex PCR; TCRdb's table is partial and in-frame only. The sample includes about 150,000 clones, 65% to 80% of them seen just once. The source material was PBMCs. These TCRs come from a man younger than 35 in good health and CMV-seronegative. Each CDR3 is given with its conserved first and last residue. The order of the fields is clone size, J gene, V gene, CDR3 length, D gene, CDR3 protein, CDR3 DNA. A D gene is named only where the DNA matches it firmly. Rows may omit the clone size; those that give it use once, few, many or a size class.

abundance: .
j_gene: TRBJ1-5
v_gene: TRBV19
len: 15
d_gene: TRBD1
CDR3aa: CASSIGTGVSQPQHF
CDR3nt: TGTGCCAGTAGTATTGGGACAGGGGTAAGTCAGCCCCAGCATTTT

abundance: .
j_gene: TRBJ2-2
v_gene: TRBV7-2
len: 16
d_gene: .
CDR3aa: CASSLDRVPNTGELFF
CDR3nt: TGTGCCAGCAGCTTAGACAGGGTCCCTAACACCGGGGAGCTGTTTTTT

abundance: .
j_gene: TRBJ2-3
v_gene: TRBV28
len: 14
d_gene: .
CDR3aa: CASSSGTPTDTQYF
CDR3nt: TGTGCCAGCAGTTCGGGGACTCCCACAGATACGCAGTATTTT

abundance: few
j_gene: TRBJ2-1
v_gene: TRBV6-5
len: 15
d_gene: TRBD2
CDR3aa: CASVPSGGADNEQFF
CDR3nt: TGTGCCAGCGTCCCTAGCGGGGGGGCGGACAATGAGCAGTTCTTC

abundance: .
j_gene: TRBJ2-1
v_gene: TRBV5-1
len: 16
d_gene: .
CDR3aa: CASSLEGGAYYNEQFF
CDR3nt: TGCGCCAGCAGCTTGGAGGGGGGGGCGTACTACAATGAGCAGTTCTTC

abundance: few
j_gene: TRBJ2-2
v_gene: TRBV9
len: 15
d_gene: .
CDR3aa: CASSVRFDSPGELFF
CDR3nt: TGTGCCAGCAGCGTACGATTCGACAGTCCCGGGGAGCTGTTTTTT

abundance: few
j_gene: TRBJ1-1
v_gene: TRBV7-2
len: 14
d_gene: .
CDR3aa: CASSFAGSSTEAFF
CDR3nt: TGTGCCAGCAGCTTTGCCGGGAGCAGCACTGAAGCTTTCTTT

abundance: once
j_gene: TRBJ1-1
v_gene: TRBV19
len: 14
d_gene: TRBD1
CDR3aa: CASSIGQGDTEAFF
CDR3nt: TGTGCCAGTAGTATAGGACAGGGAGACACTGAAGCTTTCTTT

abundance: .
j_gene: TRBJ1-2
v_gene: TRBV6-5
len: 14
d_gene: .
CDR3aa: CASSSTGLNYGYTF
CDR3nt: TGTGCCAGCAGTTCTACAGGGCTTAACTATGGCTACACCTTC

abundance: .
j_gene: TRBJ1-2
v_gene: TRBV19
len: 14
d_gene: .
CDR3aa: CASSPGRFDYGYTF
CDR3nt: TGTGCCAGTAGTCCGGGGAGGTTTGACTATGGCTACACCTTC

abundance: .
j_gene: TRBJ2-5
v_gene: TRBV7-6
len: 17
d_gene: TRBD2
CDR3aa: CASSLDLAGGEQETQYF
CDR3nt: TGTGCCAGCAGCTTAGACCTCGCCGGGGGGGAACAAGAGACCCAGTACTTC

abundance: .
j_gene: TRBJ1-5
v_gene: TRBV5-1
len: 14
d_gene: .
CDR3aa: CASSLTGHNQPQHF
CDR3nt: TGCGCCAGCAGCTTGACAGGGCACAATCAGCCCCAGCATTTT

abundance: .
j_gene: TRBJ2-3
v_gene: TRBV9
len: 14
d_gene: TRBD2
CDR3aa: CASSPGGPGDTQYF
CDR3nt: TGTGCCAGCAGCCCGGGGGGGCCGGGAGATACGCAGTATTTT

abundance: .
j_gene: TRBJ1-2
v_gene: TRBV11-3
len: 13
d_gene: TRBD1
CDR3aa: CASSSDRGYGYTF
CDR3nt: TGTGCCAGCAGCTCGGACAGGGGCTATGGCTACACCTTC

abundance: .
j_gene: TRBJ1-1
v_gene: TRBV18
len: 15
d_gene: .
CDR3aa: CASSPGPVTYTEAFF
CDR3nt: TGTGCCAGCTCACCTGGTCCAGTCACCTACACTGAAGCTTTCTTT

abundance: .
j_gene: TRBJ1-2
v_gene: TRBV27
len: 16
d_gene: .
CDR3aa: CASSFVSAGLNYGYTF
CDR3nt: TGTGCCAGCAGTTTTGTCTCGGCAGGGCTAAACTATGGCTACACCTTC

abundance: .
j_gene: TRBJ1-3
v_gene: TRBV5-6
len: 14
d_gene: .
CDR3aa: CASSGTDSGNTIYF
CDR3nt: TGTGCCAGCAGCGGAACAGACTCTGGAAACACCATATATTTT

abundance: .
j_gene: TRBJ2-7
v_gene: TRBV7-5
len: 12
d_gene: .
CDR3aa: CARSQGPDEQYF
CDR3nt: TGTGCCAGAAGCCAGGGCCCGGACGAGCAGTACTTC

abundance: .
j_gene: TRBJ2-2
v_gene: TRBV4-2
len: 18
d_gene: .
CDR3aa: CASSQGGWLVAVPGELFF
CDR3nt: TGTGCCAGCAGCCAAGGAGGTTGGCTTGTAGCAGTCCCCGGGGAGCTGTTTTTT

abundance: few
j_gene: TRBJ1-2
v_gene: TRBV27
len: 15
d_gene: TRBD1
CDR3aa: CASSFKGQGNYGYTF
CDR3nt: TGTGCCAGCAGTTTTAAGGGACAGGGGAACTATGGCTACACCTTC

abundance: .
j_gene: TRBJ2-1
v_gene: TRBV7-7
len: 15
d_gene: TRBD2
CDR3aa: CASSPLAGGENEQFF
CDR3nt: TGTGCTAGCAGCCCATTAGCGGGGGGAGAAAATGAGCAGTTCTTC

abundance: .
j_gene: TRBJ2-2
v_gene: TRBV18
len: 12
d_gene: .
CDR3aa: CASSPRTGELFF
CDR3nt: TGTGCCAGCTCACCCCGGACCGGGGAGCTGTTTTTT

abundance: few
j_gene: TRBJ2-3
v_gene: TRBV18
len: 18
d_gene: TRBD1
CDR3aa: CASLHSGPGTGATDTQYF
CDR3nt: TGTGCCAGCCTTCACAGTGGCCCCGGGACAGGGGCTACAGATACGCAGTATTTT

abundance: .
j_gene: TRBJ1-2
v_gene: TRBV2
len: 13
d_gene: TRBD1
CDR3aa: CASSSDRLYGYTF
CDR3nt: TGTGCCAGCAGCTCGGACAGGCTCTATGGCTACACCTTC

abundance: .
j_gene: TRBJ2-7
v_gene: TRBV4-3
len: 14
d_gene: .
CDR3aa: CASSQVPGTYEQYF
CDR3nt: TGCGCCAGCAGCCAAGTCCCAGGGACCTACGAGCAGTACTTC

abundance: .
j_gene: TRBJ1-1
v_gene: TRBV28
len: 13
d_gene: .
CDR3aa: CASRLGLGTEAFF
CDR3nt: TGTGCCAGCAGGCTGGGGCTAGGCACTGAAGCTTTCTTT

abundance: .
j_gene: TRBJ1-6
v_gene: TRBV19
len: 15
d_gene: .
CDR3aa: CASSRNFPTVVGLHF
CDR3nt: TGTGCCAGTAGTAGAAATTTTCCTACAGTGGTGGGCCTCCACTTT

abundance: .
j_gene: TRBJ1-5
v_gene: TRBV5-1
len: 14
d_gene: .
CDR3aa: CASSLASGWQPQHF
CDR3nt: TGCGCCAGCAGCTTGGCTTCGGGGTGGCAGCCCCAGCATTTT

abundance: few
j_gene: TRBJ2-7
v_gene: TRBV7-2
len: 17
d_gene: TRBD2
CDR3aa: CASSSPNSGGARYEQYF
CDR3nt: TGTGCCAGCAGCTCCCCCAATAGCGGGGGGGCGCGTTACGAGCAGTACTTC

abundance: .
j_gene: TRBJ2-7
v_gene: TRBV5-1
len: 17
d_gene: TRBD2
CDR3aa: CASSSPGTSGGLEEQYF
CDR3nt: TGCGCCAGCAGCTCCCCGGGAACTAGCGGGGGCCTTGAAGAGCAGTACTTC

abundance: .
j_gene: TRBJ1-1
v_gene: TRBV5-1
len: 14
d_gene: .
CDR3aa: CASSHTGLNTEAFF
CDR3nt: TGCGCCAGCAGCCACACAGGTTTGAACACTGAAGCTTTCTTT

abundance: .
j_gene: TRBJ2-1
v_gene: TRBV11-2
len: 16
d_gene: TRBD2
CDR3aa: CASSLAEAGGSREQFF
CDR3nt: TGTGCCAGCAGCTTAGCGGAAGCGGGGGGGTCCCGTGAGCAGTTCTTC

abundance: .
j_gene: TRBJ1-4
v_gene: TRBV4-1
len: 17
d_gene: TRBD1
CDR3aa: CASSHRDRGATNEKLFF
CDR3nt: TGCGCCAGCAGCCACCGGGACAGGGGAGCAACTAATGAAAAACTGTTTTTT

abundance: .
j_gene: TRBJ1-1
v_gene: TRBV5-6
len: 14
d_gene: .
CDR3aa: CASSLLGEDTEAFF
CDR3nt: TGTGCCAGCAGCTTGCTCGGCGAGGACACTGAAGCTTTCTTT

abundance: .
j_gene: TRBJ2-2
v_gene: TRBV5-1
len: 17
d_gene: TRBD2
CDR3aa: CASSLRLAGVNTGELFF
CDR3nt: TGCGCCAGCAGCCTTAGACTAGCGGGGGTGAACACCGGGGAGCTGTTTTTT

abundance: .
j_gene: TRBJ2-5
v_gene: TRBV29-1
len: 13
d_gene: TRBD1
CDR3aa: CSVSGQGGETQYF
CDR3nt: TGCAGCGTTAGCGGACAGGGGGGGGAGACCCAGTACTTC

abundance: .
j_gene: TRBJ2-7
v_gene: TRBV5-1
len: 16
d_gene: TRBD1
CDR3aa: CASSYTGGSPSYEQYF
CDR3nt: TGCGCCAGCAGCTACACAGGGGGTTCTCCTTCCTACGAGCAGTACTTC

abundance: .
j_gene: TRBJ1-5
v_gene: TRBV10-1
len: 12
d_gene: TRBD1
CDR3aa: CATGQGNQPQHF
CDR3nt: TGCGCCACCGGACAGGGGAATCAGCCCCAGCATTTT

abundance: .
j_gene: TRBJ1-1
v_gene: TRBV29-1
len: 14
d_gene: .
CDR3aa: CSVGWLYLNTEAFF
CDR3nt: TGCAGCGTTGGTTGGCTGTATTTGAACACTGAAGCTTTCTTT

abundance: .
j_gene: TRBJ2-7
v_gene: TRBV4-3
len: 15
d_gene: TRBD1
CDR3aa: CASSQAWDRAYEQYF
CDR3nt: TGCGCCAGCAGCCAAGCCTGGGACAGGGCCTACGAGCAGTACTTC

abundance: few
j_gene: TRBJ1-4
v_gene: TRBV5-1
len: 13
d_gene: .
CDR3aa: CASSLQESEKLFF
CDR3nt: TGCGCCAGCAGCTTACAGGAAAGCGAAAAACTGTTTTTT

abundance: .
j_gene: TRBJ2-2
v_gene: TRBV4-1
len: 19
d_gene: .
CDR3aa: CASSLGVLRQTTNTGELFF
CDR3nt: TGCGCCAGCAGCCTAGGGGTCCTACGACAGACGACGAACACCGGGGAGCTGTTTTTT

abundance: .
j_gene: TRBJ2-4
v_gene: TRBV18
len: 15
d_gene: .
CDR3aa: CASSPPGGNKNIQYF
CDR3nt: TGTGCCAGCTCACCACCGGGGGGAAACAAAAACATTCAGTACTTC

abundance: .
j_gene: TRBJ2-3
v_gene: TRBV5-1
len: 15
d_gene: TRBD1
CDR3aa: CASSLGQGASDTQYF
CDR3nt: TGCGCCAGCAGCTTGGGACAGGGGGCCTCAGATACGCAGTATTTT

abundance: .
j_gene: TRBJ2-2
v_gene: TRBV7-9
len: 15
d_gene: .
CDR3aa: CASSLPGVFTGELFF
CDR3nt: TGTGCCAGCAGCTTACCAGGGGTTTTCACCGGGGAGCTGTTTTTT

abundance: .
j_gene: TRBJ1-4
v_gene: TRBV6-1
len: 17
d_gene: TRBD1
CDR3aa: CASSEGVTGQLNEKLFF
CDR3nt: TGTGCCAGCAGTGAAGGGGTGACAGGGCAACTTAATGAAAAACTGTTTTTT

abundance: .
j_gene: TRBJ1-6
v_gene: TRBV6-4
len: 13
d_gene: .
CDR3aa: CASSLGEVSPLHF
CDR3nt: TGTGCCAGCAGTCTTGGGGAGGTTTCACCCCTCCACTTT

abundance: .
j_gene: TRBJ1-5
v_gene: TRBV7-9
len: 15
d_gene: TRBD1
CDR3aa: CASSLGDSLNQPQHF
CDR3nt: TGTGCCAGCAGCTTAGGGGACAGCCTCAATCAGCCCCAGCATTTT